The next 25 T cell receptor beta chains were all read from a single sample in a study of blood T cell repertoires in COVID-19. The data were produced by immunoSEQ multiplex PCR, yet TCRdb's version contains in-frame clones alone and is incomplete. The data show about 55,000 clones, about nine tenths seen once. The specimen was peripheral blood. The receptors derive from a man in his forties with acute or convalescent COVID-19.

This chain connects TRBV10-1 to TRBJ2-5; 7 nucleotides align to TRBD1. With V trimmed by 5 bases and J by 3 bases, 9 bases remained unmatched. Germline V lookup: CDR1 WNHNN, CDR2 SYGVQD (reference sequence). This CDR3 has 15 amino acids. This CDR3 is CASSPTRGTEETQYF. The CDR3 region has the DNA TGCGCCAGCAGTCCCACGAGGGGGACAGAAGAGACCCAGTACTTC.

With respect to this clone: The identical CDR3 is also encoded by other nucleotide sequences in the sample. The V and J genes are TRBV7-9 and TRBJ1-6; TRBD1 might be the D (5 bases). This CDR3 contains 14 residues. The germline gives CDR1 SEHNR, CDR2 FQNEAQ (reference sequence). V dropped 4 bases and J dropped 7 bases, with 11 bases sitting between them. The CDR3 nucleotides read TGTGCCAGCAGCTCTCAGGGAGGGAATTCACCCCTCCACTTT. Protein sequence: CASSSQGGNSPLHF. Filled out from reference TRBV7-9 and TRBJ1-6, the complete variable domain reads DTGVSQNPRHKITKRGQNVTFRCDPISEHNRLYWYRQTLGQGPEFLTYFQNEAQLEKSRLLSDRFSAERPKGSFSTLEIQRTEQGDSAMYLCASSSQGGNSPLHFGNGTRLTVT.

This chain links TRBV6-5 with TRBJ1-1; D is unresolved. The CDR3 sequence is 13 residues long. Per germline, CDR1 MNHEY and CDR2 SVGAGI. The V and J ends lost 0 bases and 1 base respectively, with 3 bases between them. The CDR3 bases are TGTGCCAGCAGTTACTCGCGGAACACTGAAGCTTTCTTT. Translation gives CASSYSRNTEAFF.

The chain carries TRBV10-1 and TRBJ1-1; D not certain. The CDR3 consists of 20 residues. The V gene's germline CDR1 is WNHNN and CDR2 SYGVQD (reference sequence). V shed 1 base and J shed 0 bases, with 24 bases lying between them. CDR3 residues: CASSEYRGVLTTEMNTEAFF. CDR3 nucleotides: TGCGCCAGCAGTGAGTACCGGGGAGTTTTGACAACTGAGATGAACACTGAAGCTTTCTTT.

The chain carries TRBV5-3 and TRBJ1-5, with 7 bases identical to TRBD1. TRBV5-3 is recorded as an ORF, its role being uncertain. The trim removed 4 bases at V and 10 bases at J, leaving 11 bases unmatched. The CDR3 extends over 14 amino acids. The chain's CDR3 is CARSLRDRHTPQHF. Here the CDR3 DNA reads TGTGCCAGAAGCCTCCGGGACAGACATACTCCCCAGCATTTT.

The chain employs TRBV4-3 and TRBJ1-2; D possibly corresponds to TRBD1 (6 bases). The length of the CDR3 is 16 residues. With 0 bases removed from V and 1 base from J, the gap between germline ends came to 12 bases. Germline assignment: CDR1 LGHNA and CDR2 YSLEER. The CDR3 DNA sequence: TGCGCCAGCAGCCAAGATCGGGGGGCAGGTAACTATGGCTACACCTTC. Protein: CASSQDRGAGNYGYTF.

The chain is built from TRBV7-6 and TRBJ1-6, with 11 bases aligning to TRBD1. The germline CDR1 and CDR2 sequences are SGHVS and FNYEAQ. The CDR3 runs to 16 residues. Trimming at V came to 5 bases and at J to 6 bases, leaving 6 bases not matched to a gene. CDR3 sequence: CASSTGTGGGNSPLHF. The CDR3 DNA follows: TGTGCCAGCAGCACCGGGACAGGGGGAGGTAATTCACCCCTCCACTTT.

The rearrangement uses TRBV24-1 and TRBJ2-5, with 10 positions matching TRBD2. In germline, CDR1 is KGHDR, CDR2 SFDVKD. Trimming at V came to 4 bases and at J to 5 bases, leaving 9 bases not matched to a gene. The CDR3 is 16 amino acids. CDR3 amino acids: CATSEALAGVYETQYF. CDR3 coding DNA: TGTGCCACCAGTGAAGCTCTAGCGGGAGTATATGAGACCCAGTACTTC.

V usage is TRBV9 and J usage is TRBJ1-6, with a tentative D call TRBD1 (6 bases). This CDR3 region has 16 residues. Trimming stripped 4 bases from V and 5 bases from J, with 16 bases between. CDR1 is SGDLS and CDR2 is YYNGEE in the germline V gene. CDR3 sequence reads: CASSPSDSPDNSPLHF. The DNA for the CDR3 is TGTGCCAGCAGCCCTTCGGACAGTCCCGATAATTCACCCCTCCACTTT.

About this clone itself: The sample contains more than one DNA sequence encoding this CDR3. The chain has TRBV18 and TRBJ2-7; D gene uncertain. This CDR3 is built from 12 residues. Trimming stripped 2 bases from V and 3 bases from J, with 5 bases between. CDR1 and CDR2 (germline): KGHSH, LQKENI. For the CDR3, the DNA is TGTGCCAGCTCACCAGGAGTCTACGAGCAGTACTTC. Amino acid sequence: CASSPGVYEQYF. Using reference TRBV18 and TRBJ2-7 for the parts outside the CDR3, the full variable domain is NAGVMQNPRHLVRRRGQEARLRCSPMKGHSHVYWYRQLPEEGLKFMVYLQKENIIDESGMPKERFSAEFPKEGPSILRIQQVVRGDSAAYFCASSPGVYEQYFGPGTRLTVT.

This clone was found once. J is TRBJ2-5 and V is TRBV30; a weak D match, TRBD2 (6 bases). CDR1 is GTSNPN and CDR2 is SVGIG in the germline V gene (reference sequence). The V end lost 0 bases, the J end lost 1 base, and 9 bases lay between the germline ends. The CDR3 is made up of 14 amino acids. CDR3 DNA: TGTGCCTGGAGTGTACGGGGGATCCAAGAGACCCAGTACTTC. As protein: CAWSVRGIQETQYF.

This chain joins TRBV19 and TRBJ2-7, with TRBD2 identical over 11 bases. The length of the CDR3 is 16 residues. The J segment lost 3 bases and the V segment lost 5 bases, leaving 9 bases of the junction unmatched. Germline V gene lookup returns CDR1 LNHDA and CDR2 SQIVND (reference sequence). The CDR3 sequence is CASSVSGLAGLYEQYF. The CDR3 nucleotides read TGTGCCAGTAGTGTCTCCGGACTAGCGGGCCTCTACGAGCAGTACTTC. Variable domain in full (rest from reference TRBV19 and TRBJ2-7): DGGITQSPKYLFRKEGQNVTLSCEQNLNHDAMYWYRQDPGQGLRLIYYSQIVNDFQKGDIAEGYSVSREKKESFPLTVTSAQKNPTAFYLCASSVSGLAGLYEQYFGPGTRLTVT.

This clone was found once. The chain joins TRBV25-1 to TRBJ2-4; TRBD1 is a possible D gene (5 bases). Trimming pared 3 bases from V and 1 base from J, leaving 13 bases between. This CDR3 region has 16 residues. CDR1 and CDR2 (germline): MGHDK, SYGVNS. The DNA for the CDR3 is TGTGCCAGCAGTGACGGCAGGGTGGCGGCCAAAAACATTCAGTACTTC. Its translation: CASSDGRVAAKNIQYF. Complete variable domain (other parts from reference TRBV25-1 and TRBJ2-4): EADIYQTPRYLVIGTGKKITLECSQTMGHDKMYWYQQDPGMELHLIHYSYGVNSTEKGDLSSESTVSRIRTEHFPLTLESARPSHTSQYLCASSDGRVAAKNIQYFGAGTRLSVL.

CDR3 sequence: CASSVGRVLNTEAFF. The DNA for the CDR3 is TGTGCCAGCAGCGTAGGAAGAGTTTTAAACACTGAAGCTTTCTTT. V is TRBV9 and J is TRBJ1-1; D remains ambiguous. CDR1 and CDR2 (germline): SGDLS, YYNGEE. V lost 0 bases and J lost 2, with 11 bases in between. This CDR3 region has 15 residues.

The genes are TRBV30 and TRBJ1-5; D is undetermined. Germline CDR1 is GTSNPN and CDR2 is SVGIG (reference sequence). Trimming shortened V by 4 bases and J by 10 bases, and 14 bases separated the two germline ends. The CDR3 length is 12 residues. The CDR3 reads CAWTAGGSPQHF. The CDR3 DNA is TGTGCCTGGACTGCGGGAGGATCACCCCAGCATTTT. The full variable domain, with the rest looked up from reference TRBV30 and TRBJ1-5, is SQTIHQWPATLVQPVGSPLSLECTVEGTSNPNLYWYRQAAGRGLQLLFYSVGIGQISSEVPQNLSASRPQDRQFILSSKKLLLSDSGFYLCAWTAGGSPQHFGDGTRLSIL.

The chain uses TRBV3-1 (or the pseudogene TRBV3-2) and TRBJ1-5; no clear D. Looked up from germline, CDR1 is LGHDT and CDR2 is YNNKEL (reference sequence). V lost 5 bases, J lost 6 bases, and 8 bases lay in between. The CDR3 runs 12 residues. The DNA of the CDR3 is TGTGCCAGCAGCGCACCGGGTCAGCCCCAGCATTTT. Translated: CASSAPGQPQHF.

The V call is TRBV7-2, the J call TRBJ2-1; D perhaps matches TRBD1 (5 bases). Germline CDR1 is SGHTA and CDR2 is FQGNSA. Trimming took 3 bases from V and 7 from J, leaving 13 bases between them. The CDR3 runs to 14 residues. CDR3 amino acids: CASSLDTGRNEQFF. The CDR3 nucleotides read TGTGCCAGCAGCTTGGACACCGGGCGGAATGAGCAGTTCTTC.

The gene calls are TRBV5-1 and TRBJ2-5; TRBD2 aligns across 7 bases. The CDR3 is 15 residues long. Trimming took 0 bases from V and 4 from J; bases not matched to a gene: 6. Germline CDR1 reads SGHRS; CDR2 reads YFSETQ. The CDR3 sequence: CASSLGTRARETQYF. Here the CDR3 DNA reads TGCGCCAGCAGCTTGGGGACTAGGGCCCGAGAGACCCAGTACTTC.

The chain combines TRBV7-2 with TRBJ2-3, with TRBD1 matching 9 bases. The CDR3 runs 16 residues. CDR1 is SGHTA and CDR2 is FQGNSA in the germline V gene. Germline trimming cut 5 bases from V and 3 bases from J; bases unmatched to any gene: 9. The CDR3, as DNA: TGTGCCAGCAGCCCGAGACAGGGGGGCTCAACAGATACGCAGTATTTT. The encoded protein is CASSPRQGGSTDTQYF.

The chain uses TRBV27 and TRBJ2-5, with 7 positions matching TRBD1. The J segment lost 4 bases and the V segment lost 7 bases, leaving 12 bases of the junction unmatched. The CDR3 totals 15 residues. Germline loops: CDR1 MNHEY, CDR2 SMNVEV (reference sequence). As DNA, the CDR3 is TGTGCCAGCATCCCTAGTTGGGCAGGGGGAGAGACCCAGTACTTC. Translation gives CASIPSWAGGETQYF.

J is TRBJ1-2 and V is TRBV19, with TRBD1 as a possible D gene (6 bases). The germline gives CDR1 LNHDA, CDR2 SQIVND (reference sequence). V lost 10 bases, J lost 2 bases, and 11 bases lay in between. CDR3 length: 12 residues. CDR3 DNA sequence: TGTGCCACCTCGAGGGGGAACTATGGCTACACCTTC. Amino acid sequence: CATSRGNYGYTF.

The V and J genes are TRBV19 and TRBJ1-5; D is perhaps TRBD1 (6 bases). Between the trimmed V and J ends, which lost 1 base and 3 bases, there was a span of 10 bases. Germline-derived CDR1 and CDR2 are LNHDA and SQIVND (reference sequence). The CDR3 is 15 residues long. In nucleotides, the CDR3 is TGTGCCAGTAGTATAGTCCGGGACACCAATCAGCCCCAGCATTTT. Translated: CASSIVRDTNQPQHF.

The chain joins TRBV15 to TRBJ1-2; 9 bases align to TRBD1. In germline, CDR1 is LNHNV, CDR2 YYDKDF (reference sequence). The CDR3 extends over 20 amino acids. Trimming took 0 bases from V and 0 from J; bases not matched to a gene: 14. In nucleotides, the CDR3 is TGTGCCACCAGCAGAGATGGGGGGACAGGGAGGGCCCTAGCTAACTATGGCTACACCTTC. Protein: CATSRDGGTGRALANYGYTF.

The genes are TRBV5-4 and TRBJ2-7; possibly TRBD1 for D (8 bases). Trimming removed 6 bases from V and 0 bases from J, with 22 bases in between. In germline, CDR1 is SGHNT, CDR2 YYREEE (reference sequence). The CDR3 runs 17 residues. CDR3 region: CASNGQGERGLSYEQYF. The CDR3, as DNA: TGTGCCAGCAACGGACAGGGCGAGCGGGGCCTCTCCTACGAGCAGTACTTC. Full variable domain (missing parts from reference TRBV5-4 and TRBJ2-7): ETGVTQSPTHLIKTRGQQVTLRCSSQSGHNTVSWYQQALGQGPQFIFQYYREEENGRGNFPPRFSGLQFPNYSSELNVNALELDDSALYLCASNGQGERGLSYEQYFGPGTRLTVT.

The CDR3 is CASSHLGQPSASPLHF. The DNA for the CDR3 is TGTGCCAGCAGCCACCTGGGACAGCCCTCGGCTTCACCCCTCCACTTT. This chain joins TRBV14 and TRBJ1-6; TRBD1 agrees at 7 bases. Trimming removed 3 bases from V and 9 bases from J; junction bases left unmatched: 11. Germline CDR1 and CDR2: SGHDN and FVKESK. The CDR3 contains 16 residues.